This TCR beta chain was sequenced in a study of shared clonotypes between healthy human individuals (dated by TCRdb to about 2020). About the investigation overall: Two women and three men aged 18 to 49 years were included in the cohort. Per donor, three plates each were used for CD4 naive and CD4 memory, two for CD8 naive, and one for CD8 memory. Different laboratories and diverse techniques were used to prepare libraries and sequence TCR repertoires, to increase sequencing depth and limit assay-specific biases. The study deeply sequenced blood TCR repertoires of five healthy adults to estimate repertoire size and the extent of clonotype sharing between individuals. Leukapheresis yielded between about 0.85 and 10 billion PBMCs per donor. General findings and caveats noted by the study authors: Larger estimated clonotype richness was generally found for naive subsets than for memory subsets. Pairwise subsampling indicated that sequencing depth was expected to affect the degree of clonotype sharing among donors. Sampling was restricted to blood, and TCR repertoires in tissues likely differ from the TCR repertoires found in blood. Because the study included only a small number of donors, the genetic and exposure-history diversity represented was limited. Incomplete sequencing was indicated by rarefaction of sorted-subset datasets, despite the large sequencing depth. Sharing across a few donors was observed for approximately 5% of naive CD4, 3% to 4% of naive CD8, over 2% of memory CD4, and about 0.39% of memory CD8 clonotypes. Clonotypes shared by all four sorted-subset donors showed higher generation probabilities than non-shared clonotypes.

Using the deep immunoSEQ assay, multiplex PCR amplified TCR CDR3 regions from genomic DNA. Extracted genomic DNA from each cell subset was distributed evenly across all wells of several immunoSEQ 96-well plates, and each plate was treated as a replicate. For sorted subsets, roughly 190 ng of genomic DNA, equivalent to 30,000 or so T cell genomes, went into each replicate PCR. Purified libraries were measured with a Qubit 3.0 fluorometer, size-checked on a Bioanalyzer 2100, and measured again with the KAPA Library Quantification kit. A separate single-read 150-cycle Illumina NextSeq 550 flow cell was used to sequence each immunoSEQ 96-well plate. In the paper's pipeline: Because the immunoSEQ output held only junctional sequences and lacked quality scores, the filtering could not match the filtering applied to full-length reads. Sequences were annotated with PyIR, a Python wrapper for IgBLAST v1.9, and V/J genes and CDR3 were assigned using IMGT germline references. Reads were removed for weak V/J assignments (E-value above 1e-6), missing CDR3, stop codons, out-of-frame junctions, or ambiguous translated residues. V3J clonotypes were defined as sequences sharing an identical inferred V gene, J gene, and CDR3 amino acid sequence. Percentage overlap between repertoires was calculated by dividing the number of shared unique clonotypes by the size of the smaller repertoire. Richness of each repertoire was evaluated using RTK rarefaction, the Chao1 estimator, and Recon v2.1 estimates of unobserved clonotypes. For all TCRbeta clonotypes obtained by the gDNA method from several donors, generation probabilities were computed with OLGA. Imported from immuneACCESS, the table was reduced by TCRdb to in-frame sequences with V and J called. These copies leave out some clones; in studies compared against another copy, an unresolved V gene accounts for under half, and the cause of the remainder is not known. V and J calls plus clone size are reproduced from that table; the DNA served to infer D and trimming. The sample yields approximately 100,000 clones; roughly two thirds were counted once. The top ten hold roughly 40% of the sample.

CDR1 SEHNR and CDR2 FQNEAQ were looked up in the germline V gene (reference sequence). Including cysteine and phenylalanine, the CDR3 has 13 amino acids. Of the read, only the CDR3 DNA is kept; its 39 bases are in frame from base 1. V sheds 3 bases and J sheds 6 bases, leaving 12 bases between their ends. This clone came up once. It has no known antigen specificity. There are no base qualities to consult, and no much larger clone falls within one base. A single read offers scant evidence. The donors were healthy, HIV-negative adults with no recently reported acute infections or vaccinations. All donors were Caucasian adults living in Nashville, Tennessee, USA. CD8 memory samples were composed of magnetically selected CD45RO+ cells combined with CCR7-negative CD45RA+ effector memory (TemRA) cells. Blood was collected by leukapheresis, and PBMCs were isolated by Ficoll-Histopaque density gradient centrifugation and then cryopreserved in liquid nitrogen vapor phase. Analytical flow cytometry was used to check the purity and quantity of each magnetically sorted T cell population. From each sorted fraction, genomic DNA was isolated and quantified by UV absorbance on a Nanodrop 2000c.

This TCR derives from a man aged 25 to 40 in good health. Sequenced: memory CD8+ T cells sorted from blood. The intended sense of this specimen's cell subset or site label: CD45RO+ cells pooled with CCR7-negative TemRA cells. The V and J genes are TRBV7-9 and TRBJ2-7, with an unclear D gene assignment. Read as DNA, the sequence is TGTGCCAGCAGCTTCCGCATTCGTGGCGAGCAGTACTTC. Its translation is CASSFRIRGEQYF.